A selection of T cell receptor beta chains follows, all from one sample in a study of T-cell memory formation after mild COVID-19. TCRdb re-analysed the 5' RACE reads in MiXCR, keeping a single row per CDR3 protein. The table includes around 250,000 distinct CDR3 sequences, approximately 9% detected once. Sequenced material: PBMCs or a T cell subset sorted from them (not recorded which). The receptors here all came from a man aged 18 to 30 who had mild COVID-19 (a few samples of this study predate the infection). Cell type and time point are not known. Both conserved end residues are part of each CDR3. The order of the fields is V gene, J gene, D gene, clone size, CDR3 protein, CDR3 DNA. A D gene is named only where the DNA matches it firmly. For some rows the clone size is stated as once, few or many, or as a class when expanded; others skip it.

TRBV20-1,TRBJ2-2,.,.,CSARAQGSGELFF,TGCAGTGCTAGAGCCCAGGGGTCCGGGGAGCTGTTTTTT
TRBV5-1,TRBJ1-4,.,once,CASSLGRNHPATNEKLFF,TGCGCCAGCAGCTTAGGACGGAACCATCCCGCAACTAATGAAAAACTGTTTTTT
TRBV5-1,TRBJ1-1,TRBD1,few,CASSPARGGWRAFF,TGCGCCAGCAGTCCGGCCAGGGGGGGTTGGAGGGCTTTCTTT
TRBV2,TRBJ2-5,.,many,CASSVETQYF,TGTGCCAGCAGTGTGGAGACCCAGTACTTC
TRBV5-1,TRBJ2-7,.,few,CASSGAEYSYEQYF,TGCGCCAGCAGCGGGGCAGAATATTCCTACGAGCAGTACTTC
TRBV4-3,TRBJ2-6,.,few,CASSQDSPGANVLTF,TGCGCCAGCAGCCAGGACAGCCCAGGGGCCAACGTCCTGACTTTC
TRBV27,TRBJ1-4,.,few,CASSFLPSPTTNEKLFF,TGTGCCAGCAGTTTCCTCCCGAGCCCGACAACTAATGAAAAACTGTTTTTT
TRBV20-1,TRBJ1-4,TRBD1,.,CSARRGQYEKLFF,TGCAGTGCTAGGAGGGGGCAATATGAAAAACTGTTTTTT
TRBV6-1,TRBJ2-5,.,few,CASSEVTATETQYF,TGTGCCAGCAGTGAAGTGACAGCGACTGAGACCCAGTACTTC
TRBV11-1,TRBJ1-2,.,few,CASSRDANYGYTF,TGTGCCAGCAGCCGGGACGCCAACTATGGCTACACCTTC
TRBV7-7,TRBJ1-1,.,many,CASSLEAGVNTEAFF,TGTGCCAGCAGCTTAGAGGCAGGGGTGAACACTGAAGCTTTCTTT
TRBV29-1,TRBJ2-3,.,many,CSTGTNTDTQYF,TGCAGCACCGGGACAAACACAGATACGCAGTATTTT
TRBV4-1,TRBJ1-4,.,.,CASSQEARVNEKLFF,TGCGCCAGCAGCCAAGAAGCCAGGGTTAATGAAAAACTGTTTTTT
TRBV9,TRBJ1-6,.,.,CASSAATGGSGSPLHF,TGTGCCAGCAGCGCTGCAACAGGAGGCTCAGGATCACCCCTCCACTTT
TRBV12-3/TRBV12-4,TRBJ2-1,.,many,CASSFPSGNEQFF,TGTGCCAGCAGTTTCCCCTCGGGCAATGAGCAGTTCTTC
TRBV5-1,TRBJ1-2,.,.,CASSPSEYYGYTF,TGCGCCAGCAGCCCCTCGGAGTATTATGGCTACACCTTC
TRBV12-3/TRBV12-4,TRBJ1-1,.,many,CAIAGFTEAFF,TGTGCCATAGCGGGGTTTACTGAAGCTTTCTTT
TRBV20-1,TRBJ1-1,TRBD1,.,CSASPQGAGTEAFF,TGCAGTGCTAGTCCCCAGGGGGCGGGTACTGAAGCTTTCTTT
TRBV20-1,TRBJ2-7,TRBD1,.,CSARDWTGTGIYEQYF,TGCAGTGCTAGAGACTGGACCGGGACAGGGATCTACGAGCAGTACTTC
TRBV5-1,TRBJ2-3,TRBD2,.,CASSLGYRGGSAADTQYF,TGCGCCAGCAGCTTGGGGTACCGGGGGGGCTCGGCCGCAGATACGCAGTATTTT
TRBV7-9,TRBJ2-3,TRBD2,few,CASTTSATTDTQYF,TGTGCCAGCACGACTAGCGCAACCACAGATACGCAGTATTTT
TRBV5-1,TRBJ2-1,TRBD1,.,CASSFIQQGHEQFF,TGCGCCAGCAGCTTTATACAACAGGGGCATGAGCAGTTCTTC
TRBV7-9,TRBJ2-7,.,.,CASSPPRASSYEQYF,TGTGCCAGCAGCCCACCCCGGGCCAGCTCCTACGAGCAGTACTTC
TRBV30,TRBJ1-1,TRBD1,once,CAWSRGTGNTEAFF,TGTGCCTGGAGTCGAGGGACAGGGAACACTGAAGCTTTCTTT
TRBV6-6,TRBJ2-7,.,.,CASSPDGDEQYF,TGTGCCAGCAGCCCGGACGGGGACGAGCAGTACTTC
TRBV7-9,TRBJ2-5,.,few,CASSFSTGQETQYF,TGTGCCAGCAGCTTCTCGACGGGACAAGAGACCCAGTACTTC
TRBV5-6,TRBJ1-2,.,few,CASSPGRAGGYGYTF,TGTGCCAGCAGCCCCGGCAGGGCCGGGGGCTATGGCTACACCTTC
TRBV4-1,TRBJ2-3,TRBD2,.,CASSQAGLAGTDTQYF,TGCGCCAGCAGCCAAGCGGGACTAGCGGGCACAGATACGCAGTATTTT
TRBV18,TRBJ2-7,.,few,CASSSQEGSGYEQYF,TGTGCCAGCTCATCTCAGGAAGGAAGCGGCTACGAGCAGTACTTC
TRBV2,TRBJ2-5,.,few,CASSGRSETQYF,TGTGCCAGCAGTGGTCGCTCGGAGACCCAGTACTTC
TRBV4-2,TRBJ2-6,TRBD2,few,CASSQEPGRAGANVLTF,TGTGCCAGCAGCCAAGAACCCGGGAGGGCTGGGGCCAACGTCCTGACTTTC
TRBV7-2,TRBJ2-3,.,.,CASSWNFRDTQYF,TGTGCCAGCAGCTGGAACTTTAGGGATACGCAGTATTTT
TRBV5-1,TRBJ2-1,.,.,CASSLIDSARGEQFF,TGCGCCAGCAGCTTGATAGATAGTGCGAGGGGTGAGCAGTTCTTC
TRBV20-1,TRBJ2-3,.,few,CSAPLPAGPDTQYF,TGCAGTGCCCCCCTACCGGCGGGGCCAGATACGCAGTATTTT
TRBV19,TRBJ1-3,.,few,CASSISVSLRGNTIYF,TGTGCCAGTAGTATCTCTGTCAGCCTGAGGGGAAACACCATATATTTT
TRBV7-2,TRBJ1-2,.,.,CASSTDIEEYYGYTF,TGTGCCAGCAGCACGGACATCGAGGAATACTATGGCTACACCTTC
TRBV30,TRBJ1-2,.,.,CASPYPGDRPPVF,TGTGCCTCCCCTTACCCGGGGGATCGCCCCCCAGTCTTC
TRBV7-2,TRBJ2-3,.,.,CASTPSGIARADTQYF,TGTGCCAGCACCCCATCGGGGATAGCTCGAGCAGATACGCAGTATTTT
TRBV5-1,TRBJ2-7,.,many,CASSFSSSYEQYF,TGCGCCAGCAGCTTCTCAAGCTCCTACGAGCAGTACTTC
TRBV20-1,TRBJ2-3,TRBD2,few,CSASGGAGDTQYF,TGCAGTGCTAGCGGGGGGGCCGGTGATACGCAGTATTTT
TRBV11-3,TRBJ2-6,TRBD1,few,CASSQGQGGSSGANVLTF,TGTGCCAGCAGCCAAGGACAGGGGGGCTCCTCTGGGGCCAACGTCCTGACTTTC
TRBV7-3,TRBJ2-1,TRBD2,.,CASSLEGTSGGGYEQFF,TGTGCCAGCAGCTTAGAAGGGACTAGCGGGGGTGGGTATGAGCAGTTCTTC
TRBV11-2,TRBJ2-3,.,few,CASRGQIGTDTQYF,TGTGCCAGCAGGGGGCAGATCGGCACAGATACGCAGTATTTT
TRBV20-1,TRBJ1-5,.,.,CSARTNNQPQHF,TGCAGTGCGCGGACAAATAATCAGCCCCAGCATTTT
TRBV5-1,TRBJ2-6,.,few,CASSSTAPFSGANVLTF,TGCGCCAGCAGCTCGACAGCCCCCTTCTCTGGGGCCAACGTCCTGACTTTC
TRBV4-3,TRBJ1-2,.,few,CASSQDYGGYGYTF,TGCGCCAGCAGCCAGGACTACGGAGGTTATGGCTACACCTTC
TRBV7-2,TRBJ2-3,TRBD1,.,CASSSQDRGTQYF,TGTGCCAGCAGCTCACAGGACAGGGGGACGCAGTATTTT
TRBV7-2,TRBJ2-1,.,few,CASSRREDRAYNEQFF,TGTGCCAGCAGCCGCCGAGAGGACAGAGCTTACAATGAGCAGTTCTTC
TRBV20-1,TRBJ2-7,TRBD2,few,CSARRSGAVVEQYF,TGCAGTGCTAGACGTAGCGGGGCCGTCGTCGAGCAGTACTTC
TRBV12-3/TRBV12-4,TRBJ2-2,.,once,CASSLGTNAGELFF,TGTGCCAGCAGTTTAGGAACAAATGCCGGGGAGCTGTTTTTT
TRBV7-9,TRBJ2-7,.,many,CASSLAARPTEQYF,TGTGCCAGCAGCTTAGCGGCCCGTCCTACCGAGCAGTACTTC